This record looks at one T cell receptor beta chain sequence and its context. The antigen is not known. Germline V lookup: CDR1 SGDLS, CDR2 YYNGEE. The CDR3 sequence is 16 residues long. Trimming cost V 0 bases and J 8 bases, with 17 bases left between them. The method was immunoSEQ multiplex PCR; TCRdb's version includes in-frame clones alone and lacks a portion of them. The table shows 120,000 to 150,000 clones, with approximately 88% occurring only once. This sample is drawn from a study of T cell responses to AZD1222 COVID-19 vaccine. Findings of the study overall: Most donors were white British, females outnumbered males, and clonal diversity was possibly underestimated.

The rearrangement joins TRBV9 to TRBJ1-4, with a possible D match to TRBD1 (5 bases). This TCR was recovered from an adult in good health. The material sequenced was peripheral blood, taken on day 0 of AZD1222 vaccination. The CDR3 DNA reads TGTGCCAGCAGCGTAGGATCGACGGGACGAGGGGAAAAACTGTTTTTT. The encoded protein is CASSVGSTGRGEKLFF.